The clone carrying this TCR beta chain rates as medium-sized. Its cognate antigen is unknown. The germline V gene encodes CDR1 GTSNPN and CDR2 SVGIG (reference sequence). The CDR3 is 14 amino acids. J gave up 0 bases and V 1 base, and 0 bases lay outside the gene matches. This record comes from a study of T cell repertoires in aging, cancer and after chemotherapy. Findings and caveats of the study: Loss of evenness, beyond lost richness, contributed to age-related TCR diversity decline in cancer patients.

TCR beta rearrangements were amplified from peripheral blood genomic DNA. Multiplex touch-down PCR with TRB-A/B primers amplified rearranged V-D-J TRB sequences. TCRdb reprocessed the multiplex PCR reads with MiXCR, giving one entry per CDR3 protein. Among around 13,000 distinct CDR3 sequences, about 27% were seen once, and the ten largest hold approximately 9%. Sequences were obtained from blood. The clonotype comes from a human donor with a blood cancer. The rearrangement joins TRBV30 to TRBJ1-3, with TRBD1 identical over 7 bases. The CDR3 DNA reads as TGTGCCTGGAGTGGGACAGGCTCTGGAAACACCATATATTTT. Translation gives CAWSGTGSGNTIYF.